This T cell receptor beta chain was profiled in a study of T cells in Graves' hyperthyroidism and ophthalmopathy. Regions amplified from RNA transcripts were the TCR beta CDR3 regions. HTBI primers were employed in a first-round RT-PCR of the TCR CDR3. Using its own MiXCR run on the multiplex PCR reads, TCRdb lists one record per CDR3 protein. The table shows about 640,000 distinct CDR3 sequences, with approximately 42% occurring only once. Sequencing input: peripheral blood or thyroid tissue (not recorded which). This TCR was sampled from an adult man with Graves' disease, either hyperthyroidism or ophthalmopathy (not recorded which).

The CDR3 here is CASRYSTGIGTEAFF. CDR3 DNA sequence: TGTGCCAGCAGATACTCGACAGGGATCGGCACTGAAGCTTTCTTT. This chain uses TRBV2 with TRBJ1-1, with 7 bases matching TRBD1. From germline, CDR1 is SNHLY and CDR2 FYNNEI. The CDR3 totals 15 residues. The J segment lost 4 bases and the V segment lost 6 bases, leaving 11 bases of the junction unmatched.